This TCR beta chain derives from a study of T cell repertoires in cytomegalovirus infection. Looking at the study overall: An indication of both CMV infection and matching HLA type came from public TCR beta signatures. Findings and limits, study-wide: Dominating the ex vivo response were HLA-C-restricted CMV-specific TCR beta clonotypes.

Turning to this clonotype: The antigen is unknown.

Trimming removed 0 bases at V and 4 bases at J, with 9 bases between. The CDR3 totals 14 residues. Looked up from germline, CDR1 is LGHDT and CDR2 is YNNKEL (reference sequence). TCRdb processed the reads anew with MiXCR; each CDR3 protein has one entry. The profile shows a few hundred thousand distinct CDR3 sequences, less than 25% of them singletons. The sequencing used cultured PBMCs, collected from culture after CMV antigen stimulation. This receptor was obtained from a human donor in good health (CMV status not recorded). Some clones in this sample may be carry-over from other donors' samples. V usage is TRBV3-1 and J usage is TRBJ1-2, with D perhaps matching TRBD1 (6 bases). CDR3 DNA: TGTGCCAGCAGCCAAGATGCAGGGGCCTATGGCTACACCTTC. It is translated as CASSQDAGAYGYTF.